The next 19 T cell receptor beta chains were all read from a single sample in a study of identical twins. TCRdb recomputed calls from the 5' RACE reads with MiXCR, one row per CDR3 protein. The repertoire holds approximately 890,000 distinct CDR3 sequences, with around 12% as singletons. These same records also appear under a second study, on yellow fever vaccine responses in identical twins.

The sample comprised PBMCs. The receptor set was obtained from a woman between 18 and 30 years old in good health.

CDR3: CASSLSLDYEQYF. Written as DNA, the CDR3 is TGTGCCAGCAGCCTTTCCCTGGACTACGAGCAGTACTTC. This chain uses TRBV7-3 with TRBJ2-7; D is ambiguous. The CDR3 consists of 13 residues. The germline gives CDR1 SGHTA, CDR2 FQGTGA. The V and J ends lost 5 bases and 3 bases respectively, with 11 bases between them.

DNA of the CDR3: TGCAGCGTGGGGATGGCGGGAGGATATGACGAGCAGTACTTC. It codes for CSVGMAGGYDEQYF. V is TRBV29-1 and J is TRBJ2-7; 8 nucleotides match TRBD2. V was pared by 6 bases and J by 5 bases, with 12 bases of the junction left unmatched. Germline assignment: CDR1 SQVTM and CDR2 ANQGSEA. CDR3 length: 14 residues.

This clonotype came up many times. At one end, the junction sequence differs from germline, possibly due to a read error. This chain connects TRBV7-9 to TRBJ2-1; D uncertain. This CDR3 has 12 amino acids. Germline V gives CDR1 SEHNR, CDR2 FQNEAQ (reference sequence). This chain's CDR3 is CASSLNYIEQFF. The CDR3 region has the DNA TGTGCCAGCAGCTTAAATTACATTGAGCAGTTCTTC.

This clonotype turned up a few times. The chain carries TRBV3-1 and TRBJ2-1; 14 nucleotides line up with TRBD2. V gave up 4 bases and J gave up 15 bases; unmatched junction bases: 8. Germline values: CDR1 LGHDT, CDR2 YNNKEL (reference sequence). This CDR3 comprises 14 residues. The CDR3, as DNA: TGTGCCAGCAGCCTTGGGACTAGCGGGAGTCGTGGGTTCTTC. Residues: CASSLGTSGSRGFF.

This chain uses TRBV5-1 with TRBJ2-1, with a possible D match to TRBD2 (5 bases). This CDR3 is 15 amino acids long. V lost 5 bases and J lost 2, with 14 bases in between. Per the germline V gene, CDR1 is SGHRS and CDR2 is YFSETQ. The CDR3 is CASRPATTTYNEQFF. The CDR3 DNA reads TGCGCCAGCAGACCCGCGACTACTACCTACAATGAGCAGTTCTTC.

This chain links TRBV15 with TRBJ1-6, with 10 bases identical to TRBD1. With 7 bases clipped from V and 9 bases from J, the junction kept 3 bases outside the gene matches. CDR1 and CDR2 from the germline V gene are LNHNV and YYDKDF (reference sequence). CDR3 size: 13 residues. For the CDR3, the DNA is TGTGCCACCACGCGGACAGGGGGTTCACCCCTCCACTTT. Encoded protein: CATTRTGGSPLHF.

This clonotype was seen many times. The CDR3 bases are TGTGCCAGCAGTTTAGGGACTTTCTCCTACGAGCAGTACTTC. This codes for CASSLGTFSYEQYF. This sequence joins TRBV28 and TRBJ2-7; possibly TRBD2 for D (6 bases). The V gene lost 2 bases and the J gene lost 0 bases, with 8 bases spanning the gap. The germline gives CDR1 MDHEN, CDR2 SYDVKM. The CDR3 sequence is 14 residues long. The whole variable domain, remainder taken from reference TRBV28 and TRBJ2-7, is DVKVTQSSRYLVKRTGEKVFLECVQDMDHENMFWYRQDPGLGLRLIYFSYDVKMKEKGDIPEGYSVSREKKERFSLILESASTNQTSMYLCASSLGTFSYEQYFGPGTRLTVT.

This clonotype was recorded many times. The V call is TRBV4-1, the J call TRBJ2-7; 8 nucleotides match TRBD1. This CDR3 is built from 16 residues. The J segment lost 2 bases and the V segment lost 0 bases, leaving 6 bases of the junction unmatched. Germline values: CDR1 MGHRA, CDR2 YSYEKL. CDR3 amino acids: CASSQDSQQGAYEQYF. The CDR3 bases are TGCGCCAGCAGCCAAGATTCTCAACAGGGGGCCTACGAGCAGTACTTC.

CDR3 in amino acids: CASSHRLAGEEQFF. In nucleotides, the CDR3 is TGCGCCAGCAGCCACAGACTAGCGGGAGAAGAGCAGTTCTTC. The genes are TRBV4-1 and TRBJ2-1, with 12 nucleotides matching TRBD2. The CDR3 is 14 residues long. The V segment lost 3 bases and the J segment 10 bases; nucleotides outside the gene matches: 4. Per the germline V gene, CDR1 is MGHRA and CDR2 is YSYEKL.

In its sample, this clonotype was seen many times. This chain connects TRBV5-1 to TRBJ1-6; 8 positions agree with TRBD1. J gave up 8 bases and V 2 bases, and 6 bases lay outside the gene matches. Per the germline V gene, CDR1 is SGHRS and CDR2 is YFSETQ. The CDR3 length is 15 residues. CDR3 region: CASSFSGGEDSPLHF. The DNA of the CDR3 is TGCGCCAGCAGCTTCTCAGGGGGCGAGGATTCACCCCTCCACTTT.

This clonotype has a count of ten or more. This chain links TRBV28 with TRBJ2-4, with D hard to call. CDR1 is MDHEN, CDR2 SYDVKM, per germline. This CDR3 comprises 18 residues. V was pared by 5 bases and J by 3 bases, with 23 bases between. The CDR3 spells CASSPITPSGFVKNIQYF. The DNA for the CDR3 is TGTGCCAGCAGTCCTATAACCCCTTCCGGGTTTGTCAAAAACATTCAGTACTTC.

The CDR3 sequence is CASSRTGNSHEQFF. CDR3 bases: TGTGCCAGCAGCCGGACAGGGAACTCCCATGAGCAGTTCTTC. The rearrangement links TRBV7-9 to TRBJ2-1, with TRBD1 identical over 8 bases. J gave up 8 bases and V 5 bases, and 8 bases lay outside the gene matches. There are 14 residues in the CDR3. CDR1 is SEHNR and CDR2 is FQNEAQ in the germline V gene (reference sequence).

The genes are TRBV5-5 and TRBJ1-1; TRBD1 matches 7 bases. With 5 bases clipped from V and 7 bases from J, the junction kept 11 bases outside the gene matches. Germline CDR1 is SGHKS and CDR2 is YYEKEE (reference sequence). This CDR3 contains 14 residues. This chain's CDR3 is CASSPQGGKGEAFF. CDR3 DNA: TGTGCCAGCAGTCCCCAGGGGGGAAAGGGTGAAGCTTTCTTT.

This clonotype was recorded a few times. The chain uses TRBV12-3 or TRBV12-4 and TRBJ1-6; the match to TRBD1 covers 7 bases. The CDR3 is 15 amino acids. Trimming at V came to 8 bases and at J to 8 bases, leaving 12 bases not matched to a gene. The CDR3 sequence: CASLGGTDEHSPLHF. The CDR3, as DNA: TGTGCCAGCTTAGGGGGGACAGATGAACATTCACCCCTCCACTTT.

For the CDR3, the DNA is TGTGCCAGCAGTGAAATGGAAGGGGGTGTCTACGAGCAGTACGTC. It specifies CASSEMEGGVYEQYV. This sequence joins TRBV6-1 and TRBJ2-7, with D perhaps matching TRBD1 (6 bases). The CDR3 consists of 15 residues. V lost 2 bases and J 3 bases, leaving 14 bases between the germline ends. Looked up from germline, CDR1 is MNHNS and CDR2 is SASEGT.

The rearrangement uses TRBV19 and TRBJ2-2; D is possibly TRBD1 (5 bases). The length of the CDR3 is 15 residues. V shed 3 bases and J shed 6 bases, with 14 bases lying between them. Germline V gene sequence: CDR1 LNHDA, CDR2 SQIVND (reference sequence). Here the CDR3 DNA reads TGTGCCAGTAGTATTGGACATACCACATCCGGGGAGCTGTTTTTT. Its protein product is CASSIGHTTSGELFF. Together with reference TRBV19 and TRBJ2-2, the CDR3 gives the full variable domain: DGGITQSPKYLFRKEGQNVTLSCEQNLNHDAMYWYRQDPGQGLRLIYYSQIVNDFQKGDIAEGYSVSREKKESFPLTVTSAQKNPTAFYLCASSIGHTTSGELFFGEGSRLTVL.

The J gene is TRBJ2-3, the V gene TRBV20-1; the match to TRBD2 covers 9 bases. Germline V gives CDR1 DFQATT, CDR2 SNEGSKA (reference sequence). The CDR3 extends over 15 amino acids. With V trimmed by 1 base and J by 4 bases, 6 bases remained unmatched. The CDR3 DNA reads as TGCAGTGCTAGAGTCGCGGGAGGGCCGTCAGATACGCAGTATTTT. Protein: CSARVAGGPSDTQYF.

This clonotype was detected only a few times. This chain connects TRBV20-1 to TRBJ2-7; 8 nucleotides agree with TRBD1. Trimming at V came to 6 bases and at J to 0 bases, leaving 7 bases not matched to a gene. Per the germline V gene, CDR1 is DFQATT and CDR2 is SNEGSKA (reference sequence). CDR3 length: 14 amino acids. The CDR3 protein is CSATGTGGSYEQYV. In DNA form, the CDR3 reads TGCAGTGCCACCGGGACAGGAGGCTCCTACGAGCAGTACGTC.

This clonotype was counted at least ten times. The V gene is TRBV5-1, the J gene TRBJ2-5; the D gene is possibly TRBD1 (5 bases). The CDR3 loop spans 14 amino acids. V gave up 5 bases and J gave up 3 bases, with 14 bases separating them. Germline V gene sequence: CDR1 SGHRS, CDR2 YFSETQ. The CDR3: CASSLDSTEETQYF. For the CDR3, the DNA is TGCGCCAGCAGTCTCGACAGTACCGAAGAGACCCAGTACTTC. Based on the CDR3 plus reference TRBV5-1 and TRBJ2-5, the full variable domain is KAGVTQTPRYLIKTRGQQVTLSCSPISGHRSVSWYQQTPGQGLQFLFEYFSETQRNKGNFPGRFSGRQFSNSRSEMNVSTLELGDSALYLCASSLDSTEETQYFGPGTRLLVL.